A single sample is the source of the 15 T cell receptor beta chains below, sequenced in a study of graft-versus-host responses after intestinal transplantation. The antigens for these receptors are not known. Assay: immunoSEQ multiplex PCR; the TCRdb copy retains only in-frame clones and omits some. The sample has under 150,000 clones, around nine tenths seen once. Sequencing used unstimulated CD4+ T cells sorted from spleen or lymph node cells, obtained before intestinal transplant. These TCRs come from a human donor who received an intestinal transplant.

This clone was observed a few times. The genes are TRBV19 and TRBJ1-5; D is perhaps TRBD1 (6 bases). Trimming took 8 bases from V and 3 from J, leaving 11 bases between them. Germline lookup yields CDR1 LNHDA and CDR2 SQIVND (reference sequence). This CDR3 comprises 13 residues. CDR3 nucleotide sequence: TGTGCCAGTGCGGACAGAGACAATCAGCCCCAGCATTTT. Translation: CASADRDNQPQHF.

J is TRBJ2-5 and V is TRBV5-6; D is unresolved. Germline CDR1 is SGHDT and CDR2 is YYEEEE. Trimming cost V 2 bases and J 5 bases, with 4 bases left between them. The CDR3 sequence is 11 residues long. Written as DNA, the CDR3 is TGTGCCAGCAGCTTATATGAGACCCAGTACTTC. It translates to CASSLYETQYF.

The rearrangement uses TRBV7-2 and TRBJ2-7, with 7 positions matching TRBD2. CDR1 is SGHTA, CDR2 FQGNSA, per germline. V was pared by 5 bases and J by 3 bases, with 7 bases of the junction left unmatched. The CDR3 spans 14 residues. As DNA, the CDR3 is TGTGCCAGCAGCCTAACGGCGGGGGACTACGAGCAGTACTTC. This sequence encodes CASSLTAGDYEQYF.

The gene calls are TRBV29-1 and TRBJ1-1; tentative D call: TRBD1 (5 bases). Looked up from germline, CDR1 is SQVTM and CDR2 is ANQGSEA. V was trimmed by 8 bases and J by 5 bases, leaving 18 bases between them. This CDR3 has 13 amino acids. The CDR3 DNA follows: TGCAGCACTCAGGGACTATATAGGACTGAAGCTTTCTTT. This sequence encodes CSTQGLYRTEAFF.

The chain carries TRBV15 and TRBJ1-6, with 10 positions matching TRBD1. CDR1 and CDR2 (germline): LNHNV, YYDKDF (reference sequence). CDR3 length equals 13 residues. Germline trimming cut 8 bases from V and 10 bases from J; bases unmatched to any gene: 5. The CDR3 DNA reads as TGTGCCACCCTTCCGGGACAGGGGTCACCCCTCCACTTT. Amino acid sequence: CATLPGQGSPLHF.

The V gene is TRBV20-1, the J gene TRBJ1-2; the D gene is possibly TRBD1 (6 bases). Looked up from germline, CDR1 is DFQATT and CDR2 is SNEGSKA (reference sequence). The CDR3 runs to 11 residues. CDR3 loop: CSQDRNDGYTF. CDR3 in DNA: TGCAGCCAAGACAGGAACGATGGCTACACCTTC.

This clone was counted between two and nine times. The CDR3: CASSFGGTNEKLFF. CDR3 sequence (DNA): TGTGCCAGCAGCTTCGGGGGAACTAATGAAAAACTGTTTTTT. The chain carries TRBV5-4 and TRBJ1-4; weak D call: TRBD1 (5 bases). There are 14 residues in the CDR3. The germline gives CDR1 SGHNT, CDR2 YYREEE (reference sequence). V lost 2 bases to trimming and J lost 1 base, with 6 bases between them.

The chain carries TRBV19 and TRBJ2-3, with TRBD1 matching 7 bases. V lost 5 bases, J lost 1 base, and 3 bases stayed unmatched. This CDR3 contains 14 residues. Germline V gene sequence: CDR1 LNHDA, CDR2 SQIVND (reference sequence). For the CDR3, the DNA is TGTGCCAGTAGTGCAGGACAGGGCACAGATACGCAGTATTTT. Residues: CASSAGQGTDTQYF.

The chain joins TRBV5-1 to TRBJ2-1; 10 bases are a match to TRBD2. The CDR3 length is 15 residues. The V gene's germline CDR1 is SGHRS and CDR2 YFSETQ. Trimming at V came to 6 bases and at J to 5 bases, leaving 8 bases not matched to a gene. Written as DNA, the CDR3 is TGCGCCAGCAATGGCGCTAGCGGGGGAAACAATGAGCAGTTCTTC. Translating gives CASNGASGGNNEQFF.

CDR3 DNA sequence: TGTGCCAGCGGCGGGACAGGGTTACCATTTAATCAGCCCCAGCATTTT. As protein: CASGGTGLPFNQPQHF. This chain links TRBV2 with TRBJ1-5; 9 positions match TRBD1. The CDR3 is 16 amino acids. After removal of 8 bases from V and 4 bases from J, the junction contained 12 bases not matched to a gene. Looked up from germline, CDR1 is SNHLY and CDR2 is FYNNEI.

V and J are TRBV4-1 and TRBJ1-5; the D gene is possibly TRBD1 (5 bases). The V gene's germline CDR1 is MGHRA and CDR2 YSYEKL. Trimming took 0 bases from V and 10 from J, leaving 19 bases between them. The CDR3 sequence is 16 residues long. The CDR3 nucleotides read TGCGCCAGCAGCCAAGATCCGGGACGCTCGCCCATTCCCCAGCATTTT. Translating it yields CASSQDPGRSPIPQHF.

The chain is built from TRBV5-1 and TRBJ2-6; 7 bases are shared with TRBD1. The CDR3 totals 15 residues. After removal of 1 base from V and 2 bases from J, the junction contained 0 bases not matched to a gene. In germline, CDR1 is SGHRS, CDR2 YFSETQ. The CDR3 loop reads CASSLQGAGANVLTF. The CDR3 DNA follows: TGCGCCAGCAGCTTGCAGGGGGCTGGGGCCAACGTCCTGACTTTC. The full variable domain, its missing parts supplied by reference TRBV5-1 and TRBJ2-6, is KAGVTQTPRYLIKTRGQQVTLSCSPISGHRSVSWYQQTPGQGLQFLFEYFSETQRNKGNFPGRFSGRQFSNSRSEMNVSTLELGDSALYLCASSLQGAGANVLTFGAGSRLTVL.

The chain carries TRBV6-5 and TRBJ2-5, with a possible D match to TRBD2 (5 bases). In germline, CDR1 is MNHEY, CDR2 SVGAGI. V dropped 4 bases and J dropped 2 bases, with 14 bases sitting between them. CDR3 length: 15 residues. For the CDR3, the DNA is TGTGCCAGCAGTTCCGCCGAAGCGGCACAAGAGACCCAGTACTTC. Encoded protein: CASSSAEAAQETQYF.

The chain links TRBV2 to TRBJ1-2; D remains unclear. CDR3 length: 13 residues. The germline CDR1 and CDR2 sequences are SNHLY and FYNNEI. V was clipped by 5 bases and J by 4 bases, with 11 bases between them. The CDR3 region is CASSFLTAYGYTF. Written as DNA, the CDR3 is TGTGCCAGCAGTTTCCTCACAGCCTATGGCTACACCTTC.

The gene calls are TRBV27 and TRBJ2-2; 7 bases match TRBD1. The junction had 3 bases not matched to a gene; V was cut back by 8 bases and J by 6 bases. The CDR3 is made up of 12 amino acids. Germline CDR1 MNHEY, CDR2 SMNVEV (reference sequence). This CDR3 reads CASAQGAGELFF. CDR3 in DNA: TGTGCCAGCGCGCAGGGGGCCGGGGAGCTGTTTTTT.